Listed below are T cell receptor beta chains from one sample, sequenced in a study of identical twins. TCRdb redid the calling of the 5' RACE reads with MiXCR, one entry per CDR3 protein. The sample includes about 520,000 distinct CDR3 sequences, around 20% of them seen just once. This sample was also put to use in a study of T cells expressing NK-cell markers.

Sequencing was done on a sample of CD4+ T cells sorted from blood. These receptors were obtained from a woman aged 18-30 years in good health. The CDR3 runs from the conserved cysteine through the conserved F or W. D genes are given only for firm matches. Clone sizes are given selectively: once, few, many, or a class where the clone is expanded.

j_call v_call clone_size d_call cdr3_aa cdr3_nt
TRBJ1-2 TRBV5-5 once NA CASSLTQGYGYTF TGTGCCAGCAGCCTGACACAGGGATATGGCTACACCTTC
TRBJ1-2 TRBV5-1 NA NA CASSPLQGNYGYTF TGCGCCAGCAGCCCGTTACAGGGCAACTATGGCTACACCTTC
TRBJ2-6 TRBV12-3/TRBV12-4 medium-sized TRBD1 CASTRDSSGANVLTF TGTGCCAGCACCCGGGACAGCTCTGGGGCCAACGTCCTGACTTTC
TRBJ1-4 TRBV29-1 many NA CSVVTGNEKLFF TGCAGCGTTGTAACAGGCAATGAAAAACTGTTTTTT
TRBJ2-7 TRBV25-1 NA TRBD1 CATRGQGIYEQYF TGTGCCACCCGGGGACAGGGAATTTACGAGCAGTACTTC
TRBJ1-1 TRBV5-1 NA NA CASSFLAGGNTEAFF TGCGCCAGCAGCTTTTTGGCCGGCGGGAACACTGAAGCTTTCTTT
TRBJ2-7 TRBV4-1 many NA CASSQEAGIYEQYF TGCGCCAGCAGCCAAGAGGCCGGGATCTACGAGCAGTACTTC
TRBJ2-5 TRBV6-2/TRBV6-3 few NA CASSASTTQETQYF TGTGCCAGCAGTGCCTCGACTACCCAAGAGACCCAGTACTTC
TRBJ2-7 TRBV7-6 few TRBD1 CASSPPTGGFLYEQYF TGTGCCAGCAGCCCCCCGACAGGGGGTTTTCTTTACGAGCAGTACTTC
TRBJ2-3 TRBV20-1 NA NA CSARPWGNTDTQYF TGCAGTGCTAGACCGTGGGGGAACACAGATACGCAGTATTTT
TRBJ2-7 TRBV7-9 few NA CASSLDPGLLGSYEQYF TGTGCCAGCAGCTTAGACCCCGGTCTCCTGGGTTCTTACGAGCAGTACTTC
TRBJ2-5 TRBV7-9 NA TRBD2 CASSRGLPQETQYF TGTGCCAGCAGCAGGGGACTACCTCAAGAGACCCAGTACTTC
TRBJ2-7 TRBV12-3/TRBV12-4 NA TRBD2 CASSLGLAGGYYEQYF TGTGCCAGCAGTTTAGGACTAGCGGGAGGCTACTACGAGCAGTACTTC
TRBJ2-3 TRBV4-3 NA TRBD2 CASSPQRESLGTDTQYF TGCGCCAGCAGCCCGCAGCGGGAGTCCCTTGGCACAGATACGCAGTATTTT
TRBJ2-3 TRBV20-1 few TRBD2 CSAQTGGDTDTQYF TGCAGTGCACAGACGGGGGGGGACACAGATACGCAGTATTTT
TRBJ2-6 TRBV11-1 NA NA CASSFGQRSISGANVLTF TGTGCCAGCAGCTTTGGCCAGCGCTCTATCTCTGGGGCCAACGTCCTGACTTTC
TRBJ2-7 TRBV11-2 NA NA CASSRGQGRGSYEQYF TGTGCCAGCAGCCGGGGCCAGGGGAGAGGATCCTACGAGCAGTACTTC
TRBJ1-6 TRBV3-1 many NA CASSQNYESPLHF TGTGCCAGCAGCCAGAACTATGAATCACCCCTCCACTTT
TRBJ2-7 TRBV12-3/TRBV12-4 few TRBD1 CASGTGNYEQYF TGTGCCAGCGGGACAGGGAACTACGAGCAGTACTTC
TRBJ2-7 TRBV12-3/TRBV12-4 many NA CASTLGDSYEQYF TGTGCCAGCACCCTTGGGGATTCCTACGAGCAGTACTTC
TRBJ1-4 TRBV10-3 few TRBD1 CATRPGTGEEKLFF TGTGCCACCCGACCCGGGACAGGGGAGGAAAAACTGTTTTTT
TRBJ2-3 TRBV10-1 few NA CASSPRWRQRGTDTQYF TGCGCCAGCAGTCCCCGATGGCGGCAAAGGGGCACAGATACGCAGTATTTT
TRBJ2-3 TRBV12-3/TRBV12-4 NA NA CASSPSGIGTDTQYF TGTGCCAGCAGCCCCTCCGGGATCGGCACAGATACGCAGTATTTT
TRBJ1-2 TRBV6-5 few NA CASRYGEGGYGYTF TGTGCCAGCAGATACGGCGAGGGAGGGTATGGCTACACCTTC
TRBJ2-7 TRBV20-1 many NA CSARDYNYEQYF TGCAGTGCTAGAGACTATAACTACGAGCAGTACTTC
TRBJ1-2 TRBV12-3/TRBV12-4 few NA CASRATGIANYGYTF TGTGCCAGCAGAGCAACAGGGATAGCTAACTATGGCTACACCTTC
TRBJ2-1 TRBV6-2/TRBV6-3 NA TRBD2 CASRWTSGRATYEQFF TGTGCCAGCAGGTGGACTAGCGGGAGGGCCACTTATGAGCAGTTCTTC
TRBJ2-5 TRBV5-5 NA NA CASSLAAQETQYF TGTGCCAGCAGCTTGGCAGCCCAAGAGACCCAGTACTTC
TRBJ2-7 TRBV20-1 few NA CSARDVGAGAWEQYF TGCAGTGCTAGAGATGTGGGGGCAGGGGCCTGGGAGCAGTACTTC
TRBJ2-7 TRBV7-2 few NA CASSLKRGDGSYEQYF TGTGCCAGCAGCTTAAAACGAGGGGACGGGTCCTACGAGCAGTACTTC
TRBJ2-1 TRBV7-2 NA NA CASSLTGIEQFF TGTGCCAGCAGCTTAACCGGGATTGAGCAGTTCTTC
TRBJ2-5 TRBV25-1 few TRBD2 CASTGLAGETQYF TGTGCCAGCACCGGACTAGCGGGAGAGACCCAGTACTTC
TRBJ1-5 TRBV12-3/TRBV12-4 NA NA CASSPYGGVGQPQHF TGTGCCAGCAGTCCTTACGGAGGGGTGGGTCAGCCCCAGCATTTT
TRBJ2-2 TRBV5-1 NA NA CASSPRGLQNTGELFF TGCGCCAGCAGCCCGCGGGGACTCCAGAACACCGGGGAGCTGTTTTTT
TRBJ2-5 TRBV5-1 few NA CASSLPQGRGTQYF TGCGCCAGCAGCTTGCCCCAGGGGAGGGGGACCCAGTACTTC
TRBJ1-3 TRBV29-1 NA NA CSANDNPSGNTIYF TGCAGCGCCAATGACAATCCCTCTGGAAACACCATATATTTT
TRBJ1-1 TRBV12-3/TRBV12-4 few NA CASSPLRALNTEAFF TGTGCCAGCAGCCCCCTCCGGGCGTTGAACACTGAAGCTTTCTTT
TRBJ2-3 TRBV20-1 NA NA CSASPGTDTQYF TGCAGTGCTAGTCCAGGGACAGATACGCAGTATTTT
TRBJ2-1 TRBV7-2 few TRBD1 CASTPGQVTNEQFF TGTGCCAGCACCCCGGGACAGGTGACCAATGAGCAGTTCTTC
TRBJ2-5 TRBV4-3 few NA CASSQDWGLETQYF TGCGCCAGCAGCCAAGATTGGGGGCTGGAGACCCAGTACTTC
TRBJ2-7 TRBV20-1 NA NA CSARYGNYEQYF TGCAGTGCTAGATACGGGAACTACGAGCAGTACTTC
TRBJ2-5 TRBV6-6 NA TRBD2 CASSFRKRGGRETQYF TGTGCCAGCAGTTTTAGAAAGCGGGGGGGCCGCGAGACCCAGTACTTC
TRBJ2-1 TRBV3-1 NA TRBD1 CASSQPLARGLGNEQFF TGTGCCAGCAGCCAACCCCTTGCCAGGGGGCTTGGGAATGAGCAGTTCTTC
TRBJ1-5 TRBV20-1 NA NA CSATGGAGQPQHF TGCAGTGCTACGGGGGGCGCGGGGCAGCCCCAGCATTTT
TRBJ1-2 TRBV12-3/TRBV12-4 many NA CASSSPGRDYGYTF TGTGCCAGCAGCTCCCCCGGGCGGGACTATGGCTACACCTTC
TRBJ2-7 TRBV5-6 NA NA CASSLTVSGYEQYF TGTGCCAGCAGCTTGACTGTGTCGGGTTACGAGCAGTACTTC
TRBJ1-2 TRBV5-1 NA NA CASSLGGPGYGYTF TGCGCCAGCAGCTTGGGAGGGCCGGGATATGGCTACACCTTC
TRBJ1-4 TRBV6-5 NA NA CASSYSAKSVLFF TGTGCCAGCAGTTACTCAGCTAAATCGGTACTGTTTTTT
TRBJ2-1 TRBV10-3 NA TRBD1 CAISERDRANEQFF TGTGCCATCAGTGAACGAGACAGGGCGAATGAGCAGTTCTTC
TRBJ2-2 TRBV20-1 NA TRBD2 CSAPRTSNGGELFF TGCAGTGCCCCCCGGACTAGCAATGGCGGGGAGCTGTTTTTT
TRBJ2-1 TRBV12-3/TRBV12-4 NA TRBD2 CASSGGRDSYNEQFF TGTGCCAGTAGCGGGGGAAGGGACTCCTACAATGAGCAGTTCTTC
TRBJ2-1 TRBV5-1 NA NA CASIPTGDSSYNEQFF TGCGCCAGCATCCCCACAGGGGACTCCTCCTACAATGAGCAGTTCTTC
TRBJ1-5 TRBV6-2/TRBV6-3 few NA CASSYAGAYNQPQHF TGTGCCAGCAGTTACGCGGGGGCTTATAATCAGCCCCAGCATTTT